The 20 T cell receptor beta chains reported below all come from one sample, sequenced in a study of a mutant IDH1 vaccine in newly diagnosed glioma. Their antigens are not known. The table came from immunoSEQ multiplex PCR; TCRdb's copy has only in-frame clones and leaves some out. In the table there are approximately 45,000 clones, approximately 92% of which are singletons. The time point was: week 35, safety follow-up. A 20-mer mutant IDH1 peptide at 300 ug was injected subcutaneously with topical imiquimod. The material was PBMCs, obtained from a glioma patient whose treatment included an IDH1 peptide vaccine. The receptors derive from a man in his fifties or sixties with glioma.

In nucleotides, the CDR3 is TGTGCCTGGACCGCGGGGGGGGGAAACACCATATATTTT. Translation gives CAWTAGGGNTIYF. The rearrangement joins TRBV30 to TRBJ1-3, with D maybe TRBD1 (5 bases). This CDR3 comprises 13 residues. Germline V CDR1 and CDR2: GTSNPN, SVGIG (reference sequence). V shed 4 bases and J shed 4 bases, with 11 bases lying between them.

The CDR3 sequence is CASSLSVGGNTGELFF. CDR3 DNA: TGTGCCAGCAGCTTATCCGTAGGCGGGAACACCGGGGAGCTGTTTTTT. This sequence joins TRBV7-9 and TRBJ2-2; D remains ambiguous. CDR3 length: 16 amino acids. The germline V gene has CDR1 SEHNR and CDR2 FQNEAQ (reference sequence). V was trimmed by 2 bases and J by 1 base, leaving 11 bases between them.

The CDR3 sequence is CASSLGPSSRSSYEQYF. The CDR3 nucleotides read TGTGCCAGCAGCTTAGGCCCGAGTAGCAGGAGCTCCTACGAGCAGTACTTC. J is TRBJ2-7 and V is TRBV13; D remains unclear. Germline V gene sequence: CDR1 PRHDT, CDR2 FYEKMQ (reference sequence). V was shortened by 0 bases and J by 0 bases, with 15 bases between the two germline ends. The CDR3 is made up of 17 amino acids.

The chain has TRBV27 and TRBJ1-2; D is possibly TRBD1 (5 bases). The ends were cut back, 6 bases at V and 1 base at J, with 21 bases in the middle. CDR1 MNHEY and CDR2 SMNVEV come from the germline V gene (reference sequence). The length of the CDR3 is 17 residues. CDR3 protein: CASRSMDIWGGNYGYTF. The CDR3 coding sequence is TGTGCCAGCAGATCTATGGACATATGGGGGGGTAACTATGGCTACACCTTC.

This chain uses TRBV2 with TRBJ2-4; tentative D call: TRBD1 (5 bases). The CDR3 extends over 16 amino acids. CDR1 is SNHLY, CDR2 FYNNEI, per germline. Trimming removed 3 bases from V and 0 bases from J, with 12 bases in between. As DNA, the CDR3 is TGTGCCAGCAGTGACAGGGTCGGTCTAGCCAAAAACATTCAGTACTTC. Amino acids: CASSDRVGLAKNIQYF.

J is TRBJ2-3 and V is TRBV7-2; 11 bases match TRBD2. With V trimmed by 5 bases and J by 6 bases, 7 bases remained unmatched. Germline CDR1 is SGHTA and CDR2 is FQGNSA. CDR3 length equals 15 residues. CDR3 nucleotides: TGTGCCAGCAGCCCCCTGACTAGCGGGGCCGATACGCAGTATTTT. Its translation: CASSPLTSGADTQYF.

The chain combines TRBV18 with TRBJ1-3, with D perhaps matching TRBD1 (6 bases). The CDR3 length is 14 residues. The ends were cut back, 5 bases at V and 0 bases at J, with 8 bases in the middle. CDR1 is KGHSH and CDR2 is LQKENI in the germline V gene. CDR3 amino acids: CASSTQGSGNTIYF. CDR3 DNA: TGTGCCAGCTCAACACAGGGCTCTGGAAACACCATATATTTT.

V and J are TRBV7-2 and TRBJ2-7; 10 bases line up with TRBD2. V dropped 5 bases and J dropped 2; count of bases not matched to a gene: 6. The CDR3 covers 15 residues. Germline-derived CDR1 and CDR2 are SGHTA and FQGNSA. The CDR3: CASSRLAGEPYEQYF. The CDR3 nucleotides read TGTGCCAGCAGCCGACTAGCGGGTGAGCCCTACGAGCAGTACTTC.

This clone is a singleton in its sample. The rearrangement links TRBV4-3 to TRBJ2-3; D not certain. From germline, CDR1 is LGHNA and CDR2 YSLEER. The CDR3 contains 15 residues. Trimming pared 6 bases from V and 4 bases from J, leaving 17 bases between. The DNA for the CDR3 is TGCGCCAGCAGTCAGAGAGTCCAGCAGGCAGATACGCAGTATTTT. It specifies CASSQRVQQADTQYF.

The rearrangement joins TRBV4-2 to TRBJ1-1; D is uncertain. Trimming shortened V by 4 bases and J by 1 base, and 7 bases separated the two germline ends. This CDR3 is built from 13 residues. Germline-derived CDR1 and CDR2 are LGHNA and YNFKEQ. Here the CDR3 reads CASSLTRNTEAFF. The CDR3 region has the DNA TGTGCCAGCAGCCTAACACGGAACACTGAAGCTTTCTTT.

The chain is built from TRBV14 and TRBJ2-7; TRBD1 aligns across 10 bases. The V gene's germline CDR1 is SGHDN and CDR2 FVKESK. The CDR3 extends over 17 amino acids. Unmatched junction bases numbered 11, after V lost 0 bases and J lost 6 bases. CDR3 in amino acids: CASSQDFGTGAPVEQYF. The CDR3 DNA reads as TGTGCCAGCAGCCAAGATTTTGGGACAGGGGCCCCTGTCGAGCAGTACTTC.

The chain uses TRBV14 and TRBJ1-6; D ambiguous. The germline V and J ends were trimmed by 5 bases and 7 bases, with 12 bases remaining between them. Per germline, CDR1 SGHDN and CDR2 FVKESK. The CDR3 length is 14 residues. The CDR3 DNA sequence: TGTGCCAGCAGCTCCTATATCAGGAATTCACCCCTCCACTTT. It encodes CASSSYIRNSPLHF.

The CDR3 spells CASSFWTTANTEAFF. The CDR3 nucleotides are TGTGCCAGCAGCTTCTGGACCACTGCGAACACTGAAGCTTTCTTT. The chain has TRBV7-2 and TRBJ1-1; no definite D call. Trimming took off 3 bases at V and 1 base at J, with 12 bases between the two ends. This CDR3 has 15 residues. CDR1 and CDR2 from the germline V gene are SGHTA and FQGNSA.

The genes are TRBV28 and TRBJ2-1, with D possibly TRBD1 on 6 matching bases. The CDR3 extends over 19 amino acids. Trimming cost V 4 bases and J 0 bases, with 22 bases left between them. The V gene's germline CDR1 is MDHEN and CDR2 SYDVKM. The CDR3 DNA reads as TGTGCCAGCAGTTCCATGACAGGCGTGGGGAGCACCTCCTACAATGAGCAGTTCTTC. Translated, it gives CASSSMTGVGSTSYNEQFF.

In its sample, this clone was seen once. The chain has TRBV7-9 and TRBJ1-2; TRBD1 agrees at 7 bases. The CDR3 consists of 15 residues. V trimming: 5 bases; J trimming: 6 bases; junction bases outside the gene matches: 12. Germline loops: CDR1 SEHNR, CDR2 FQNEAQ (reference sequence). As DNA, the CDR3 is TGTGCCAGCAGCCTAGGGCCGGGACAGATGAATGGCTACACCTTC. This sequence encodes CASSLGPGQMNGYTF.

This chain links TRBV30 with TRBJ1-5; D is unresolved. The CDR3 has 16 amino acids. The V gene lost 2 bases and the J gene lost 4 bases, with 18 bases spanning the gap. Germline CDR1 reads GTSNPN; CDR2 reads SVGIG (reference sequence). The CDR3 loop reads CAWSTMTPRMNQPQHF. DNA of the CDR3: TGTGCCTGGAGTACCATGACACCTAGAATGAATCAGCCCCAGCATTTT.

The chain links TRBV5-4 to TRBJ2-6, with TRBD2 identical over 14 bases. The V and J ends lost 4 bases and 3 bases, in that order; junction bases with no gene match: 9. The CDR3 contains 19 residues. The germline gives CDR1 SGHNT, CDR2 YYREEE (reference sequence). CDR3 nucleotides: TGTGCCAGCAGCCCTGGAGGACTAGCGGGGGGACTTGGGGCCAACGTCCTGACTTTC. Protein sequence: CASSPGGLAGGLGANVLTF.

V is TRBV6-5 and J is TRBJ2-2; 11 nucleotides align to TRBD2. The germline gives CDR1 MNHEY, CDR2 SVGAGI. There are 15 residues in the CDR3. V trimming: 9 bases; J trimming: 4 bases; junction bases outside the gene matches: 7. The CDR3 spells CASGKTSGITGELFF. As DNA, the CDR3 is TGTGCCAGTGGGAAGACTAGCGGGATCACCGGGGAGCTGTTTTTT.

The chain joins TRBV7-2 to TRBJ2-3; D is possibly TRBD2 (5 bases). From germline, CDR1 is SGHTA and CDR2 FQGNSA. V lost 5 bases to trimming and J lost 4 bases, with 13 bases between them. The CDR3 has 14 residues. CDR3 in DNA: TGTGCCAGCAGCCGAGGACTCTGGGCAGATACGCAGTATTTT. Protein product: CASSRGLWADTQYF.

In DNA, the CDR3 is TGTGCCAGCAGGCGTTTCGACTACGAGCAGTACTTC. Translation: CASRRFDYEQYF. The chain links TRBV2 to TRBJ2-7; D is uncertain. Germline V gene sequence: CDR1 SNHLY, CDR2 FYNNEI. This CDR3 comprises 12 residues. Trimming pared 6 bases from V and 3 bases from J, leaving 9 bases between.